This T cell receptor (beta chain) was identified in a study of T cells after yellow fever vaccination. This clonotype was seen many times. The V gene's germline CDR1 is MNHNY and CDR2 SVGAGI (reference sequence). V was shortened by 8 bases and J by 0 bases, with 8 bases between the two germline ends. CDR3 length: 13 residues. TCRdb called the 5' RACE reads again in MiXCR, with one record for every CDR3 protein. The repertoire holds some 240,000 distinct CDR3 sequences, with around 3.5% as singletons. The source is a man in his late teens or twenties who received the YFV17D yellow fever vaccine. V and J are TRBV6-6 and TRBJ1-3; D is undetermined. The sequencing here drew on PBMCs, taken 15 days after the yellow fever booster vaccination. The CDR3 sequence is CASGRSSGNTIYF. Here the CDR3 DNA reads TGTGCCAGCGGGCGGAGCTCTGGAAACACCATATATTTT.